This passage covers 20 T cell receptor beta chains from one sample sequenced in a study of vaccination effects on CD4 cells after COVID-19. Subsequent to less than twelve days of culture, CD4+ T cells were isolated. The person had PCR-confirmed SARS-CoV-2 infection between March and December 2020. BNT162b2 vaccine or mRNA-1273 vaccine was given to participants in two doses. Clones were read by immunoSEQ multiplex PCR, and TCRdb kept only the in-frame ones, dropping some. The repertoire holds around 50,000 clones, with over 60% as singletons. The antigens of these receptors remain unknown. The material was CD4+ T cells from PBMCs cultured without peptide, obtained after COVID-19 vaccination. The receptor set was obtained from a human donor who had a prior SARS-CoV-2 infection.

The CDR3 sequence is CATSRVVVAGSYNEQFF. CDR3 sequence (DNA): TGTGCCACCAGCAGAGTGGTAGTAGCGGGAAGCTACAATGAGCAGTTCTTC. V gene TRBV15 combines with J gene TRBJ2-1; 8 nucleotides align to TRBD2. Per the germline V gene, CDR1 is LNHNV and CDR2 is YYDKDF (reference sequence). The V segment lost 1 base and the J segment 3 bases; nucleotides outside the gene matches: 8. CDR3 length: 17 amino acids.

The CDR3 coding sequence is TGTGCCAGCAGCCAAGGCCAGGGGGACAATCAGCCCCAGCATTTT. Translating it yields CASSQGQGDNQPQHF. V is TRBV4-2 and J is TRBJ1-5; 7 positions match TRBD1. V lost 1 base, J lost 3 bases, and 3 bases stayed unmatched. This CDR3 spans 15 amino acids. From germline, CDR1 is LGHNA and CDR2 YNFKEQ.

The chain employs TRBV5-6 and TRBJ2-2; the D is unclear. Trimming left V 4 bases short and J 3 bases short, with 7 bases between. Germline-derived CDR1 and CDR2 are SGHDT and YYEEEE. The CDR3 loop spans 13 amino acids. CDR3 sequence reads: CASSPDYTGELFF. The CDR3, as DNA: TGTGCCAGCAGCCCCGACTACACCGGGGAGCTGTTTTTT.

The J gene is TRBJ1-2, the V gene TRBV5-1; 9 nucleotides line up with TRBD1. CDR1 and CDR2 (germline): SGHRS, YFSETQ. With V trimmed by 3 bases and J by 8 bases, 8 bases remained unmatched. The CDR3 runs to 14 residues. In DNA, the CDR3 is TGCGCCAGCAGCTCCTTAACAGGGGGCCTAGGCTACACCTTC. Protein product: CASSSLTGGLGYTF.

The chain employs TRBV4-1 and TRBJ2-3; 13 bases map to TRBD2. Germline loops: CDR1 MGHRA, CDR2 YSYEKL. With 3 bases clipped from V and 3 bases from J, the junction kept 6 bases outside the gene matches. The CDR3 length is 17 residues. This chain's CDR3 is CASSHLGLAGATDTQYF. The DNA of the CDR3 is TGCGCCAGCAGCCACCTCGGACTAGCGGGAGCGACAGATACGCAGTATTTT.

The CDR3 protein is CASRRQGGEKLFF. The CDR3, as DNA: TGTGCCAGCAGACGACAGGGCGGTGAAAAACTGTTTTTT. The V gene is TRBV6-5, the J gene TRBJ1-4; 7 bases fit TRBD1. The germline gives CDR1 MNHEY, CDR2 SVGAGI. The CDR3 consists of 13 residues. Losses at the gene ends were 6 bases for V and 7 bases for J; bases not matched to a gene: 5.

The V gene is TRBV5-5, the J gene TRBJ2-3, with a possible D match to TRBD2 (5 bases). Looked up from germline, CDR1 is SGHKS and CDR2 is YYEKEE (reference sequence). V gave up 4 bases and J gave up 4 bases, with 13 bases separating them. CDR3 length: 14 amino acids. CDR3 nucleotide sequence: TGTGCCAGCAGCCTGGTGAGCGGCGCAGATACGCAGTATTTT. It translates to CASSLVSGADTQYF.

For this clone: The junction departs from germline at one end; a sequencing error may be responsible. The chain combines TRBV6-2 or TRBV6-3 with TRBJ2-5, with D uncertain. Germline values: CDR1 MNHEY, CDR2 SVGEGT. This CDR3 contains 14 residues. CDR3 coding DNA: TGTGCCAGCAGTTACGCTCCCCCCCAAAAGACCCAGTACTTC. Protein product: CASSYAPPQKTQYF.

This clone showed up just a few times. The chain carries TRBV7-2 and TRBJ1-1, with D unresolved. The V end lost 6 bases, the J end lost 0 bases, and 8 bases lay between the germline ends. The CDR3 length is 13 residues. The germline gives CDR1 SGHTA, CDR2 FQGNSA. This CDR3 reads CASRINMNTEAFF. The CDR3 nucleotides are TGTGCCAGCAGAATAAACATGAACACTGAAGCTTTCTTT.

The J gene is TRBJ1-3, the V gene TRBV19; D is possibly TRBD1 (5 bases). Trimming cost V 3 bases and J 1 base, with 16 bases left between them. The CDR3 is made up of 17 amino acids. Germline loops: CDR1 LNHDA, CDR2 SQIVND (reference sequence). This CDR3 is CASSILPFGTSGNTIYF. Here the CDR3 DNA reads TGTGCCAGTAGTATTCTTCCTTTTGGGACGTCTGGAAACACCATATATTTT.

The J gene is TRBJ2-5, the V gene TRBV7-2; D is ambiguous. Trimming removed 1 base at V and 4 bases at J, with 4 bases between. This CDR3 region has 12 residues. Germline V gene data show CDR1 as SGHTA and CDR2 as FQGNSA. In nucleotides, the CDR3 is TGTGCCAGCAGCTTAGGCTTAGAGACCCAGTACTTC. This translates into CASSLGLETQYF.

CDR3: CASSAGDRGRGETQYF. The CDR3, as DNA: TGCGCCAGCTCGGCGGGGGACAGGGGGCGGGGAGAGACCCAGTACTTC. This chain connects TRBV5-1 to TRBJ2-5, with 12 bases that match TRBD1. With V trimmed by 7 bases and J by 4 bases, 11 bases remained unmatched. There are 16 residues in the CDR3. Germline CDR1 reads SGHRS; CDR2 reads YFSETQ.

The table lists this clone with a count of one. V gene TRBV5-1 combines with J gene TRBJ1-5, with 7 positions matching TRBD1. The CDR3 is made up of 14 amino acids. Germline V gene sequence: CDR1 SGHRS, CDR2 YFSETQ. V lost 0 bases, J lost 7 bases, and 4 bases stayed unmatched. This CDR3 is CASSLEGAGQPQHF. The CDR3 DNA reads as TGCGCCAGCAGCTTGGAGGGGGCGGGACAGCCCCAGCATTTT.

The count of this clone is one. CDR3 residues: CASSRSRWYEQYF. DNA of the CDR3: TGTGCCAGCAGCCGAAGCAGATGGTACGAGCAGTACTTC. This chain connects TRBV14 to TRBJ2-7, with D unclear. Per the germline V gene, CDR1 is SGHDN and CDR2 is FVKESK. The CDR3 has 13 amino acids. Trimming left V 4 bases short and J 4 bases short, with 11 bases between.

The CDR3 bases are TGTGCCAGCAGCCAATGGACGGACTCATTGGGTGGCACTGAAGCTTTCTTT. Encoded protein: CASSQWTDSLGGTEAFF. V is TRBV3-1 (or the pseudogene TRBV3-2) and J is TRBJ1-1; the D is unclear. CDR3 size: 17 residues. The V end lost 2 bases, the J end lost 4 bases, and 20 bases lay between the germline ends. Germline CDR1 and CDR2: LGHDT and YNNKEL (reference sequence).

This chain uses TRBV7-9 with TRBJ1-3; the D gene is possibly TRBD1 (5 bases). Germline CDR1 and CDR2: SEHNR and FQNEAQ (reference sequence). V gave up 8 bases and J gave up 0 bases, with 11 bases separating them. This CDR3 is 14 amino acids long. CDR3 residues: CASHGHTSGNTIYF. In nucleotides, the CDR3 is TGTGCCAGCCATGGACACACCTCTGGAAACACCATATATTTT.

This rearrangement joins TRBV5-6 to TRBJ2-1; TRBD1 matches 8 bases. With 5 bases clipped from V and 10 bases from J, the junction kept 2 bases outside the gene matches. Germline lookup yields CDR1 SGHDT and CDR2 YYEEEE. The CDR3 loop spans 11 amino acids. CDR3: CASRRQGEQFF. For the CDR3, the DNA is TGTGCCAGCAGACGACAGGGGGAGCAGTTCTTC.

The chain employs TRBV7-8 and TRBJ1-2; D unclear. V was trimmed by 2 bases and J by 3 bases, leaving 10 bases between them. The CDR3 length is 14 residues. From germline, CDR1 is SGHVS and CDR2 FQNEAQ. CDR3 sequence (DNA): TGTGCCAGCAGCTTAAGTTCTGGGGACTATGGCTACACCTTC. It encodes CASSLSSGDYGYTF. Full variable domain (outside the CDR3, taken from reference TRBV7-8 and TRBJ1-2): GAGVSQSPRYKVAKRGQDVALRCDPISGHVSLFWYQQALGQGPEFLTYFQNEAQLDKSGLPSDRFFAERPEGSVSTLKIQRTQQEDSAVYLCASSLSSGDYGYTFGSGTRLTVV.

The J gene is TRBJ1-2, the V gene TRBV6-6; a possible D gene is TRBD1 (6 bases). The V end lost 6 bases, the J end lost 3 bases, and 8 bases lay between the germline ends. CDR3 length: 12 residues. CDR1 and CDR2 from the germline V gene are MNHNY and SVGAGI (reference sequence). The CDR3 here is CASSQGYYGYTF. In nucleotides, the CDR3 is TGTGCCAGCAGCCAGGGGTACTATGGCTACACCTTC.

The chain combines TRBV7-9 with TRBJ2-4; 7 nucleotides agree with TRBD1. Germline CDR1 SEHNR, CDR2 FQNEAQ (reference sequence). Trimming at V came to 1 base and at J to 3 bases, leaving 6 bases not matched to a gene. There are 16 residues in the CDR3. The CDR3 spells CASSLVSGTDKNIQYF. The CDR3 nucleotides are TGTGCCAGCAGCTTAGTATCTGGGACAGACAAAAACATTCAGTACTTC.